The sequence of this T cell receptor (beta chain) was determined in a study of cytomegalovirus exposure and HLA in healthy donors. As for the study in general: Most donors, roughly 82% of a few hundred genotyped, fell in the Caucasian-associated ancestry cluster. Overall study results and limits: The study put 150 to 200 TCR beta chains on its list as cytomegalovirus-associated. Most TCR sequences showed up rarely, but some public TCRs showed up in many donors.

A word on this clone: Its antigen is unknown.

V was pared by 5 bases and J by 7 bases, with 18 bases between. Germline V gives CDR1 LNHNV, CDR2 YYDKDF (reference sequence). This CDR3 is 15 amino acids long. Both 60 Vbeta primers and 13 Jbeta primers went into the PCR. Data came from immunoSEQ multiplex PCR; TCRdb stores just in-frame clones and leaves some out. The repertoire consists of more than 90,000 clones, with less than 80% occurring once and the leading ten covering 2.2%. V gene TRBV15 combines with J gene TRBJ2-1; weak D call: TRBD2 (5 bases). Sequenced: PBMCs. This clonotype was obtained from a woman under 40 in good health and CMV-seronegative. Here the CDR3 DNA reads TGTGCCACCAGCCCCATTTTCTTATCGGGGAATGAGCAGTTCTTC. Translation gives CATSPIFLSGNEQFF.